This note documents a single T cell receptor beta chain sequence. The entry originates in a study of blood T cell repertoires in COVID-19. About the research overall: There were acute and convalescent COVID-19 samples, and they came from the United States, Italy and Spain. Nucleic acid was either cDNA or gDNA, and it came from T cells, B-cell-depleted T cells, or PBMCs.

Germline V CDR1 and CDR2: SGHTA, FQGNSA. Trimming stripped 5 bases from V and 5 bases from J, with 18 bases between. The CDR3 is 15 residues long. Authors' methods: Estimates of nucleated cell counts were drawn from the amplification of reference gene primers. Profiling relied on immunoSEQ multiplex PCR, and the TCRdb table lists in-frame clones only, not all of them. From that table come the V and J calls and clone size; the DNA was used to work out D and trimming. The table lists some 150,000 clones, around 82% of them singletons. The TCR originated in a human donor in a cohort sampled during active COVID-19. The V gene is TRBV7-2, the J gene TRBJ2-5; perhaps TRBD1 as D (6 bases). The specimen sequenced was peripheral blood. CDR3 coding DNA: TGTGCCAGCAGCCTCAGGGGTACCCCGGGGGAGACCCAGTACTTC. This encodes CASSLRGTPGETQYF.